Listed below are T cell receptor beta chains from one sample, sequenced in a study of T cell repertoires in cytomegalovirus infection. TCRdb analysed the reads with MiXCR anew, one entry per CDR3 protein. The sample has approximately 250,000 distinct CDR3 sequences, around 12% seen once; the top ten hold 1.5% to 2%. Sequencing was carried out using PBMCs. The receptors were gathered from a human donor in good health (CMV status not recorded). Some clones in this sample may be carry-over from other donors' samples. Both conserved end residues are part of each CDR3. The order of the fields is CDR3 protein, CDR3 DNA, clone size, D gene, V gene, J gene. D genes are given only for firm matches. Size is omitted from some rows. Given values are once, few, many or a class for expanded clones.

cdr3_aa: CASSQIIPGGLDEQYF
cdr3_nt: TGTGCCAGCAGCCAAATCATCCCTGGGGGTTTGGACGAGCAGTACTTC
clone_size: few
d_call: -
v_call: TRBV5-5
j_call: TRBJ2-7

cdr3_aa: CASSPFERSFTDTQYF
cdr3_nt: TGTGCCAGCAGTCCTTTTGAACGGAGTTTCACAGATACGCAGTATTTT
clone_size: -
d_call: -
v_call: TRBV6-2/TRBV6-3
j_call: TRBJ2-3

cdr3_aa: CSASDFGRGDTDTQYF
cdr3_nt: TGCAGTGCTAGTGATTTCGGCAGGGGAGACACAGATACGCAGTATTTT
clone_size: few
d_call: -
v_call: TRBV20-1
j_call: TRBJ2-3

cdr3_aa: CASTRDLIDYGYTF
cdr3_nt: TGTGCCAGCACCCGGGACTTAATCGACTATGGCTACACCTTC
clone_size: many
d_call: -
v_call: TRBV7-2
j_call: TRBJ1-2

cdr3_aa: CASSIPWGQGEKLFF
cdr3_nt: TGTGCCAGTAGTATCCCCTGGGGGCAGGGTGAAAAACTGTTTTTT
clone_size: -
d_call: -
v_call: TRBV19
j_call: TRBJ1-4

cdr3_aa: CASSSTGTGMETQYF
cdr3_nt: TGTGCCAGCAGCTCTACCGGGACAGGGATGGAGACCCAGTACTTC
clone_size: many
d_call: TRBD1
v_call: TRBV7-6
j_call: TRBJ2-5

cdr3_aa: CASRMGRPPYEQYF
cdr3_nt: TGTGCCAGCAGGATGGGACGTCCCCCCTACGAGCAGTACTTC
clone_size: few
d_call: -
v_call: TRBV6-2/TRBV6-3
j_call: TRBJ2-7

cdr3_aa: CASSWTGSSTDTQYF
cdr3_nt: TGTGCCAGCAGCTGGACAGGTTCTAGCACAGATACGCAGTATTTT
clone_size: many
d_call: TRBD1
v_call: TRBV7-2
j_call: TRBJ2-3

cdr3_aa: CASSPLGRTIVNSGANVLTF
cdr3_nt: TGTGCCAGCAGCCCTCTCGGGAGAACCATTGTAAATTCTGGGGCCAACGTCCTGACTTTC
clone_size: many
d_call: -
v_call: TRBV7-3
j_call: TRBJ2-6

cdr3_aa: CASSPPGGAYGYTF
cdr3_nt: TGTGCCAGCAGTCCCCCAGGGGGGGCCTATGGCTACACCTTC
clone_size: many
d_call: TRBD1
v_call: TRBV7-2
j_call: TRBJ1-2

cdr3_aa: CSAELAGPTDTQYF
cdr3_nt: TGCAGTGCCGAACTAGCGGGGCCCACAGATACGCAGTATTTT
clone_size: few
d_call: TRBD2
v_call: TRBV20-1
j_call: TRBJ2-3

cdr3_aa: CASSPEGSSDGYTF
cdr3_nt: TGCGCCAGCAGCCCGGAGGGGTCCTCGGATGGCTACACCTTC
clone_size: -
d_call: -
v_call: TRBV5-1
j_call: TRBJ1-2

cdr3_aa: CSSGGGNEQFF
cdr3_nt: TGCAGTTCAGGGGGGGGGAATGAGCAGTTCTTC
clone_size: -
d_call: -
v_call: TRBV29-1
j_call: TRBJ2-1

cdr3_aa: CATRRDAASPLHF
cdr3_nt: TGTGCCACCCGACGGGACGCAGCTTCACCCCTCCACTTT
clone_size: many
d_call: -
v_call: TRBV12-3/TRBV12-4
j_call: TRBJ1-6

cdr3_aa: CASSLAFKAGGQETQYF
cdr3_nt: TGTGCCAGCAGCTTAGCATTCAAGGCAGGGGGACAAGAGACCCAGTACTTC
clone_size: few
d_call: TRBD1
v_call: TRBV7-2
j_call: TRBJ2-5

cdr3_aa: CASSLEDRSSYEQYF
cdr3_nt: TGTGCCAGCAGTTTAGAAGACAGATCGTCCTACGAGCAGTACTTC
clone_size: -
d_call: -
v_call: TRBV12-3/TRBV12-4
j_call: TRBJ2-7

cdr3_aa: CASSLRTAPNNEQFF
cdr3_nt: TGTGCCAGTAGTCTCCGGACAGCACCTAACAATGAGCAGTTCTTC
clone_size: many
d_call: -
v_call: TRBV19
j_call: TRBJ2-1

cdr3_aa: CASNRQSSGNTIYF
cdr3_nt: TGTGCCAGCAACCGACAGAGCTCTGGAAACACCATATATTTT
clone_size: many
d_call: -
v_call: TRBV12-3/TRBV12-4
j_call: TRBJ1-3

cdr3_aa: CASRYHPRRTGGNEQYF
cdr3_nt: TGTGCCAGCAGATACCACCCTCGAAGGACAGGGGGAAACGAGCAGTACTTC
clone_size: -
d_call: TRBD1
v_call: TRBV28
j_call: TRBJ2-7

cdr3_aa: CASSVLDRATGELFF
cdr3_nt: TGTGCCAGCAGCGTCTTAGACAGGGCAACCGGGGAGCTGTTTTTT
clone_size: -
d_call: TRBD1
v_call: TRBV9
j_call: TRBJ2-2

cdr3_aa: CASSLAEQVYNEQFF
cdr3_nt: TGTGCCAGCAGTTTAGCGGAGCAGGTCTACAATGAGCAGTTCTTC
clone_size: few
d_call: -
v_call: TRBV12-3/TRBV12-4
j_call: TRBJ2-1

cdr3_aa: CASSIDLSPTGELFF
cdr3_nt: TGTGCCAGTAGTATAGATCTTTCCCCCACCGGGGAGCTGTTTTTT
clone_size: -
d_call: -
v_call: TRBV19
j_call: TRBJ2-2

cdr3_aa: CASRTSGSPLSEQYF
cdr3_nt: TGTGCCAGCAGGACTAGCGGGAGTCCCCTGAGCGAGCAGTACTTC
clone_size: many
d_call: TRBD2
v_call: TRBV6-1
j_call: TRBJ2-7

cdr3_aa: CASSYSLGYSSTGNSPLHF
cdr3_nt: TGTGCCAGCAGTTATTCTCTCGGGTACAGCTCCACAGGCAATTCACCCCTCCACTTT
clone_size: many
d_call: -
v_call: TRBV6-5
j_call: TRBJ1-6

cdr3_aa: CASGPLYNSPLHF
cdr3_nt: TGTGCCAGCGGGCCACTGTATAATTCACCCCTCCACTTT
clone_size: many
d_call: -
v_call: TRBV7-2
j_call: TRBJ1-6

cdr3_aa: CASSLGQVGEQYF
cdr3_nt: TGTGCCAGCAGTTTAGGACAGGTCGGCGAGCAGTACTTC
clone_size: many
d_call: TRBD1
v_call: TRBV28
j_call: TRBJ2-7

cdr3_aa: CASSPAPITYEQYF
cdr3_nt: TGTGCCAGCAGCCCGGCCCCTATCACCTACGAGCAGTACTTC
clone_size: -
d_call: -
v_call: TRBV28
j_call: TRBJ2-7

cdr3_aa: CASSSTGQGTEAFF
cdr3_nt: TGTGCCAGCAGTTCCACAGGTCAGGGGACTGAAGCTTTCTTT
clone_size: -
d_call: -
v_call: TRBV12-3/TRBV12-4
j_call: TRBJ1-1

cdr3_aa: CASTTTGAPYEQYF
cdr3_nt: TGTGCCAGTACCACTACAGGGGCTCCCTACGAGCAGTACTTC
clone_size: many
d_call: TRBD1
v_call: TRBV19
j_call: TRBJ2-7

cdr3_aa: CAWTSGQGGYEQYF
cdr3_nt: TGTGCCTGGACCTCCGGACAGGGTGGCTACGAGCAGTACTTC
clone_size: -
d_call: TRBD1
v_call: TRBV30
j_call: TRBJ2-7

cdr3_aa: CASSLAGTSGRVFTDTQYF
cdr3_nt: TGTGCCAGCAGCTTAGCTGGGACTAGCGGGAGGGTTTTCACAGATACGCAGTATTTT
clone_size: many
d_call: TRBD2
v_call: TRBV7-2
j_call: TRBJ2-3

cdr3_aa: CASSLTSSNQPQHF
cdr3_nt: TGTGCCAGCAGCTTAACATCTAGCAATCAGCCCCAGCATTTT
clone_size: many
d_call: -
v_call: TRBV7-2
j_call: TRBJ1-5

cdr3_aa: CASSIVGGEQFF
cdr3_nt: TGTGCCAGTAGTATAGTTGGCGGGGAGCAGTTCTTC
clone_size: many
d_call: -
v_call: TRBV19
j_call: TRBJ2-1

cdr3_aa: CASSLDHRSYEQYF
cdr3_nt: TGCGCCAGCAGCTTGGATCACAGATCCTACGAGCAGTACTTC
clone_size: few
d_call: -
v_call: TRBV5-1
j_call: TRBJ2-7

cdr3_aa: CASSYRAGGIETQYF
cdr3_nt: TGTGCCAGCAGTTACAGAGCGGGAGGGATCGAGACCCAGTACTTC
clone_size: -
d_call: TRBD2
v_call: TRBV6-5
j_call: TRBJ2-5

cdr3_aa: CASSLLDETDTQYF
cdr3_nt: TGTGCCAGCAGCCTTTTGGATGAGACAGATACGCAGTATTTT
clone_size: many
d_call: -
v_call: TRBV6-2/TRBV6-3
j_call: TRBJ2-3

cdr3_aa: CASSSDPSGAYEQYF
cdr3_nt: TGCGCCAGCAGCTCGGACCCCAGTGGGGCCTACGAGCAGTACTTC
clone_size: -
d_call: -
v_call: TRBV5-1
j_call: TRBJ2-7

cdr3_aa: CASSHSRTGATEAFF
cdr3_nt: TGTGCCAGCAGCCACAGTAGGACAGGGGCCACTGAAGCTTTCTTT
clone_size: few
d_call: TRBD1
v_call: TRBV14
j_call: TRBJ1-1

cdr3_aa: CASSLSQRVGSPLHF
cdr3_nt: TGTGCCAGCAGTTTATCGCAGCGGGTGGGTTCACCCCTCCACTTT
clone_size: many
d_call: -
v_call: TRBV27
j_call: TRBJ1-6

cdr3_aa: CASTDGATSTDTQYF
cdr3_nt: TGTGCCAGCACAGACGGGGCCACTAGCACAGATACGCAGTATTTT
clone_size: many
d_call: -
v_call: TRBV5-7
j_call: TRBJ2-3

cdr3_aa: CSVAEDTGELFF
cdr3_nt: TGCAGCGTTGCTGAGGACACCGGGGAGCTGTTTTTT
clone_size: many
d_call: -
v_call: TRBV29-1
j_call: TRBJ2-2

cdr3_aa: CASRHGTSGGPTYEQYF
cdr3_nt: TGTGCCAGCAGACACGGGACTAGCGGGGGACCTACCTACGAGCAGTACTTC
clone_size: many
d_call: TRBD2
v_call: TRBV7-9
j_call: TRBJ2-7

cdr3_aa: CASSQDLNRLILSNYGYTF
cdr3_nt: TGCGCCAGCAGCCAAGATCTCAACAGACTAATACTCTCTAACTATGGCTACACCTTC
clone_size: few
d_call: -
v_call: TRBV4-3
j_call: TRBJ1-2

cdr3_aa: CASSLGYIVTEAFF
cdr3_nt: TGTGCCAGCAGCTTAGGGTACATAGTCACTGAAGCTTTCTTT
clone_size: many
d_call: -
v_call: TRBV7-2
j_call: TRBJ1-1

cdr3_aa: CAISAETAYEQYF
cdr3_nt: TGTGCCATCAGTGCGGAGACAGCCTACGAGCAGTACTTC
clone_size: few
d_call: -
v_call: TRBV10-3
j_call: TRBJ2-7

cdr3_aa: CASSISRGGQETQYF
cdr3_nt: TGTGCCAGTAGTATATCTCGCGGTGGCCAAGAGACCCAGTACTTC
clone_size: -
d_call: -
v_call: TRBV19
j_call: TRBJ2-5

cdr3_aa: CASSSGTSEFF
cdr3_nt: TGTGCCAGCAGTTCCGGGACTAGCGAATTCTTC
clone_size: many
d_call: TRBD2
v_call: TRBV7-2
j_call: TRBJ2-1

cdr3_aa: CSARDQGQGEAFF
cdr3_nt: TGCAGTGCTAGAGATCAAGGACAGGGCGAAGCTTTCTTT
clone_size: -
d_call: TRBD1
v_call: TRBV20-1
j_call: TRBJ1-1

cdr3_aa: CASSYDGQLEAFF
cdr3_nt: TGTGCCAGCAGTTACGATGGCCAGCTTGAAGCTTTCTTT
clone_size: few
d_call: -
v_call: TRBV6-2/TRBV6-3
j_call: TRBJ1-1

cdr3_aa: CASSLHRVSQETQYF
cdr3_nt: TGTGCCAGCAGCTTGCACAGGGTTAGCCAAGAGACCCAGTACTTC
clone_size: many
d_call: -
v_call: TRBV7-2
j_call: TRBJ2-5

cdr3_aa: CASSVGQGGYGYTF
cdr3_nt: TGTGCCAGCAGCGTAGGTCAGGGGGGCTATGGCTACACCTTC
clone_size: -
d_call: TRBD1
v_call: TRBV9
j_call: TRBJ1-2

cdr3_aa: CASSFRRDGELFF
cdr3_nt: TGTGCCAGCAGCTTCCGCAGGGACGGGGAGCTGTTTTTT
clone_size: many
d_call: -
v_call: TRBV7-3
j_call: TRBJ2-2

cdr3_aa: CASSLKESSGNTIYF
cdr3_nt: TGTGCCAGCAGTCTAAAGGAGAGCTCTGGAAACACCATATATTTT
clone_size: many
d_call: -
v_call: TRBV4-2
j_call: TRBJ1-3

cdr3_aa: CASSQGVGQQETQYF
cdr3_nt: TGTGCCAGCAGCCAAGGAGTAGGACAGCAAGAGACCCAGTACTTC
clone_size: few
d_call: -
v_call: TRBV4-2
j_call: TRBJ2-5

cdr3_aa: CASSLNVAGINTGELFF
cdr3_nt: TGTGCCAGCTCCTTGAACGTGGCAGGGATCAACACCGGGGAGCTGTTTTTT
clone_size: -
d_call: -
v_call: TRBV18
j_call: TRBJ2-2

cdr3_aa: CASSLRASGGSEQFF
cdr3_nt: TGTGCCAGCAGCTTAAGGGCTAGCGGGGGGTCTGAGCAGTTCTTC
clone_size: many
d_call: TRBD2
v_call: TRBV7-3
j_call: TRBJ2-1

cdr3_aa: CASSLRAQGVQETQYF
cdr3_nt: TGTGCCAGCAGTTTAAGAGCCCAGGGGGTTCAAGAGACCCAGTACTTC
clone_size: -
d_call: TRBD1
v_call: TRBV27
j_call: TRBJ2-5

cdr3_aa: CASIVSRDSYEQFF
cdr3_nt: TGTGCCAGCATCGTATCCAGAGACTCGTATGAGCAGTTCTTC
clone_size: few
d_call: -
v_call: TRBV11-2
j_call: TRBJ2-1

cdr3_aa: CASSDYDAGGTNEKLFF
cdr3_nt: TGTGCCAGCAGTGACTACGACGCCGGGGGGACTAATGAAAAACTGTTTTTT
clone_size: -
d_call: -
v_call: TRBV25-1
j_call: TRBJ1-4